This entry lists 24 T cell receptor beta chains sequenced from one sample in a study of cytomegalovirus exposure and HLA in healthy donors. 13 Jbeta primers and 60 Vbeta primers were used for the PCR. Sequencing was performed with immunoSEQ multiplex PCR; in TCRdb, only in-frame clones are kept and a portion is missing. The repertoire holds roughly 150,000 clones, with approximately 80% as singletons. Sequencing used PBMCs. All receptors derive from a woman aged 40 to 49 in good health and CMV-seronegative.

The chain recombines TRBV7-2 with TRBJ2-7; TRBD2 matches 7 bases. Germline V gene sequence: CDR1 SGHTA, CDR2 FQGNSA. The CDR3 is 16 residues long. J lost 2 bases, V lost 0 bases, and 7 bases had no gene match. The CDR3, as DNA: TGTGCCAGCAGCTTAGCGGGAGGGCCTATTGCCTACGAGCAGTACTTC. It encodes CASSLAGGPIAYEQYF.

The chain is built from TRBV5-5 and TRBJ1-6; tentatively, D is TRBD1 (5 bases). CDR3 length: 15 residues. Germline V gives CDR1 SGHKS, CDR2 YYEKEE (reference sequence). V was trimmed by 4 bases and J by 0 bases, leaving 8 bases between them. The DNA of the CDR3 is TGTGCCAGCAGCGCAGGGTTCTCCTATAATTCACCCCTCCACTTT. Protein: CASSAGFSYNSPLHF.

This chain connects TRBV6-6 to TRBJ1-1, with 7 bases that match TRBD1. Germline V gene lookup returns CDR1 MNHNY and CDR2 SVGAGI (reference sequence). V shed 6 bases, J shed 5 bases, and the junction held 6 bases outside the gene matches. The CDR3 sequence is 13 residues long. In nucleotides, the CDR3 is TGTGCCAGCAGGGACAGGCTCTATACTGAAGCTTTCTTT. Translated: CASRDRLYTEAFF.

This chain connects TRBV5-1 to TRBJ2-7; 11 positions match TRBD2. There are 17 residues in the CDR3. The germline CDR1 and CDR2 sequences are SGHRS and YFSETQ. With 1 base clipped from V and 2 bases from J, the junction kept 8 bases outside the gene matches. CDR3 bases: TGCGCCAGCAGCTTGACCTCCGGGACTAGCGGAACCTACGAGCAGTACTTC. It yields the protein CASSLTSGTSGTYEQYF.

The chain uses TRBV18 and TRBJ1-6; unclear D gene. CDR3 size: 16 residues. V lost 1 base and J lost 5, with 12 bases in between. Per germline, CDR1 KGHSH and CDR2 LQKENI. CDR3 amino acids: CASSPLQTLDNSPLHF. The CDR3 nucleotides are TGTGCCAGCTCACCACTACAGACCTTAGATAATTCACCCCTCCACTTT.

The chain's CDR3 is CAISVAGGHTGELFF. CDR3 DNA: TGTGCCATCAGTGTGGCGGGGGGACACACCGGGGAGCTGTTTTTT. The chain has TRBV10-3 and TRBJ2-2; 8 nucleotides line up with TRBD2. Germline V gene lookup returns CDR1 ENHRY and CDR2 SYGVKD. V gave up 4 bases and J gave up 3 bases; unmatched junction bases: 4. The CDR3 is 15 amino acids.

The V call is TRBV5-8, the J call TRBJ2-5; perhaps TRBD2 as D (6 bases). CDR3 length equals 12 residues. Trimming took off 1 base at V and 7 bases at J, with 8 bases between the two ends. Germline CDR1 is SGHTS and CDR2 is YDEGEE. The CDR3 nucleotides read TGTGCCAGCAGCTTGAACGGGGGGACCCAGTACTTC. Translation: CASSLNGGTQYF. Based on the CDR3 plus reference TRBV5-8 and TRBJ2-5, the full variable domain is EAGVTQSPTHLIKTRGQQATLRCSPISGHTSVYWYQQALGLGLQFLLWYDEGEERNRGNFPPRFSGRQFPNYSSELNVNALELEDSALYLCASSLNGGTQYFGPGTRLLVL.

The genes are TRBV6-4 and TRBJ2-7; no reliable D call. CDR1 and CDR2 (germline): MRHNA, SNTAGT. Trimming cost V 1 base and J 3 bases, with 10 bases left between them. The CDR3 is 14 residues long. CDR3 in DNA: TGTGCCAGCAGTGACTTGGGCCTCTACTACGAGCAGTACTTC. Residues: CASSDLGLYYEQYF.

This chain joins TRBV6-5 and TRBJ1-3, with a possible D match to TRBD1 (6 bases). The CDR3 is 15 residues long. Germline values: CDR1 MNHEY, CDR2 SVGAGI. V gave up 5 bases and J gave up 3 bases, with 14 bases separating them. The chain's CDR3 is CASSVQGVGGNTIYF. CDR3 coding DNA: TGTGCCAGCAGTGTACAGGGAGTAGGTGGAAACACCATATATTTT.

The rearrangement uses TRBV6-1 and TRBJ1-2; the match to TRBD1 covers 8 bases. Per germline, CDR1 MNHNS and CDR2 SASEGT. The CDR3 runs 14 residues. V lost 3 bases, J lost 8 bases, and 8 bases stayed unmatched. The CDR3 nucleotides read TGTGCCAGCAGTGATCGCAGGGGGCCGGGGGGCTACACCTTC. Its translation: CASSDRRGPGGYTF.

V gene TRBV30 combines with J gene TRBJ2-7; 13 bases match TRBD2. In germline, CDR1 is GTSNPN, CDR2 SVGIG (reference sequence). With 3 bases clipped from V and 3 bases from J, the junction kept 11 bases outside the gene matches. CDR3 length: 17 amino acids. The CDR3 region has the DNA TGTGCCTGGAGCACCCAGGGGGGACTAGCGGGATTCTACGAGCAGTACTTC. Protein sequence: CAWSTQGGLAGFYEQYF.

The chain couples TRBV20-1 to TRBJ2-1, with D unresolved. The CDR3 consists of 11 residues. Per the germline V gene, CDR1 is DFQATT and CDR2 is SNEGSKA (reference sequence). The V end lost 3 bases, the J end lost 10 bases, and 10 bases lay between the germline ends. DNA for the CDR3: TGCAGTGCTAGGAGTTACGGGGAGCAGTTCTTC. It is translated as CSARSYGEQFF.

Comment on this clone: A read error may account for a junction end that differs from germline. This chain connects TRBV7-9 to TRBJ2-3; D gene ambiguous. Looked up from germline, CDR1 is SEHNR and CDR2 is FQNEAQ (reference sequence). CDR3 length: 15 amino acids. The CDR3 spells CSSSPTRQDTDTQYF. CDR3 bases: TGTTCCAGCAGCCCTACCCGTCAGGACACAGATACGCAGTATTTT.

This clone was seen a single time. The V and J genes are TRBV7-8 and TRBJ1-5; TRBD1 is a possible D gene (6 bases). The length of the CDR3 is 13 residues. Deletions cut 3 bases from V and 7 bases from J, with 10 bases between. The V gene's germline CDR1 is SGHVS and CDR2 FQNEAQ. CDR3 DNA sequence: TGTGCCAGCAGCTTTGACAGGAAACAGCCCCAGCATTTT. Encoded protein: CASSFDRKQPQHF. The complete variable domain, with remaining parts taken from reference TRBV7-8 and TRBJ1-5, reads GAGVSQSPRYKVAKRGQDVALRCDPISGHVSLFWYQQALGQGPEFLTYFQNEAQLDKSGLPSDRFFAERPEGSVSTLKIQRTQQEDSAVYLCASSFDRKQPQHFGDGTRLSIL.

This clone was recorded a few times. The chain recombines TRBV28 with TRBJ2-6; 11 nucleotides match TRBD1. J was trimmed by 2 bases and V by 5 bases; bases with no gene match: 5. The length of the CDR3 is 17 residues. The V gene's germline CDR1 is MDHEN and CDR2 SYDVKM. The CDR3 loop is CASSRGQGAPGANVLTF. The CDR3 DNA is TGTGCCAGCAGTCGCGGACAGGGGGCGCCTGGGGCCAACGTCCTGACTTTC.

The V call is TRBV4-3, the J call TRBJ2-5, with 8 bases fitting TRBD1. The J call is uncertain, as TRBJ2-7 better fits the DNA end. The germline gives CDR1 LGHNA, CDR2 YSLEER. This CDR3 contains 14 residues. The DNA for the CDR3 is TGCGCCAGCAGCCAATGGGACAGGAACTACGAGCAGTACTTC. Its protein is CASSQWDRNYEQYF.

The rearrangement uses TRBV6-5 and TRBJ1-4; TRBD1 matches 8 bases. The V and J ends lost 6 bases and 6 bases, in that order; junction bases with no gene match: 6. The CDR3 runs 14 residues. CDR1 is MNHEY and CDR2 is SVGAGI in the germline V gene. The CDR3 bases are TGTGCCAGCAGCCAGGACAGGGTTGATGAAAAACTGTTTTTT. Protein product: CASSQDRVDEKLFF.

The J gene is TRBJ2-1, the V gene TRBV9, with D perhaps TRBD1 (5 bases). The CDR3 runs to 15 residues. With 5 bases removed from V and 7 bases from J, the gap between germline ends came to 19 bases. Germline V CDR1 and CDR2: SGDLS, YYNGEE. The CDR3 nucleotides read TGTGCCAGCAGTCCCAGGGTCCTACACATGAATGAGCAGTTCTTC. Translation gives CASSPRVLHMNEQFF.

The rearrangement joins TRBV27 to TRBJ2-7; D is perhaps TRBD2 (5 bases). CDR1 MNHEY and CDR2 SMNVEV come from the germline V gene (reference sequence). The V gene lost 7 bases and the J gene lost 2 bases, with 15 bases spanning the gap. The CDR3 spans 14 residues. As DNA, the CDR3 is TGTGCCAGCAAAGCGGCAGGCGGCCCCTACGAGCAGTACTTC. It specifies CASKAAGGPYEQYF.

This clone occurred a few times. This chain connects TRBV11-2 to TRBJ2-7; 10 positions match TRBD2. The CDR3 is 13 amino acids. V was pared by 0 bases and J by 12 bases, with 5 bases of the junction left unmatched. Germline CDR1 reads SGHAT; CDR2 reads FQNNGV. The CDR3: CASSLDLAGVSYF. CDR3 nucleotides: TGTGCCAGCAGCTTAGATCTAGCGGGAGTCTCGTACTTC.

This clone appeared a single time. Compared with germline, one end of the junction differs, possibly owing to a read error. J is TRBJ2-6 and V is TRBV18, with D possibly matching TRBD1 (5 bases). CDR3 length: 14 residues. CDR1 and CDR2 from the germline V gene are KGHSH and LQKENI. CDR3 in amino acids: CASSPTSGANGLTF. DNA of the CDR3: TGTGCCAGCTCACCAACCTCTGGGGCCAACGGCCTGACTTTC.

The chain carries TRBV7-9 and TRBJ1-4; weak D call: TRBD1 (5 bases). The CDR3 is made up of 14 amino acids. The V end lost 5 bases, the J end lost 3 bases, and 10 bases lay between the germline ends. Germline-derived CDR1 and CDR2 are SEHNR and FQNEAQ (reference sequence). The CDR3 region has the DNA TGTGCCAGCAGCGATACAGGCTCTAATGAAAAACTGTTTTTT. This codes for CASSDTGSNEKLFF. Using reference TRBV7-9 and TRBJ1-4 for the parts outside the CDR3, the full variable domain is DTGVSQNPRHKITKRGQNVTFRCDPISEHNRLYWYRQTLGQGPEFLTYFQNEAQLEKSRLLSDRFSAERPKGSFSTLEIQRTEQGDSAMYLCASSDTGSNEKLFFGSGTQLSVL.

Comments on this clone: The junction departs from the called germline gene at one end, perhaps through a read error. CDR3 sequence reads: CASSVSGANGLTF. In nucleotides, the CDR3 is TGTGCCAGCAGTGTCTCTGGGGCCAACGGCCTGACTTTC. The chain uses TRBV27 and TRBJ2-6; D possibly corresponds to TRBD1 (5 bases). The CDR3 has 13 amino acids. Germline CDR1 MNHEY, CDR2 SMNVEV (reference sequence).

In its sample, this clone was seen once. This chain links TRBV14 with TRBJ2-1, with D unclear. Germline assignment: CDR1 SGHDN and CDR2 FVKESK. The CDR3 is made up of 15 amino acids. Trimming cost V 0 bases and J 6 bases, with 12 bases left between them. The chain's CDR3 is CASSQEPHDFNEQFF. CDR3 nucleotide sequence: TGTGCCAGCAGCCAAGAACCCCATGACTTCAATGAGCAGTTCTTC.